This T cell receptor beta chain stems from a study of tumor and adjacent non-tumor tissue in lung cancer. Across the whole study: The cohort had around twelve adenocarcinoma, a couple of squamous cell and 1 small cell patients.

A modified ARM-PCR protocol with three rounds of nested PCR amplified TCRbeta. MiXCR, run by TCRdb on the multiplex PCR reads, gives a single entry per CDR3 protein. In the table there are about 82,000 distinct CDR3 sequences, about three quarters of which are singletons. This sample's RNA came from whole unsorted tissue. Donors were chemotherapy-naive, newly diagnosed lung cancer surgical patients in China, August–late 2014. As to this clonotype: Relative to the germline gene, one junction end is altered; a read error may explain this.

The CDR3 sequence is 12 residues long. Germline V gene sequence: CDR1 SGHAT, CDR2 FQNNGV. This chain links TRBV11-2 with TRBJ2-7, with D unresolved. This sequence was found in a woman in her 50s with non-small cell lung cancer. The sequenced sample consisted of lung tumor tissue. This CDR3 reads CVSNLSSMKQYF. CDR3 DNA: TGTGTCAGCAACTTAAGCTCTATGAAGCAGTACTTC. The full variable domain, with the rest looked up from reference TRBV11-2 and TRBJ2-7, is EAGVAQSPRYKIIEKRQSVAFWCNPISGHATLYWYQQILGQGPKLLIQFQNNGVVDDSQLPKDRFSAERLKGVDSTLKIQPAKLEDSAVYLCVSNLSSMKQYFGPGTRLTVT.